The T cell receptor beta chain under discussion was sequenced for a study of response to subunit inactivated influenza vaccine (dated by TCRdb to 2016 to 2018). Concerning the study at large: Deep quantitative T cell receptor repertoire profiling was used in the study to track responses to a trivalent subunit inactivated influenza vaccine. Study-wide conclusions, independent of this receptor: The authors proposed that each seasonal influenza vaccination may bring in only a limited number of new T cells.

The table lists this clonotype with a few counts. The specificity of this receptor is unknown. One base away there is no much larger clone; base qualities are not given. Libraries were made using RT-PCR. This sample was sequenced with an Illumina HiSeq 2500. In TCRdb, the public reads were trimmed at Q25 with fastp and aligned with MiXCR, with productive beta chains retained. Identical CDR3 protein sequences are pooled into one entry, listed with their most common genes and DNA. Within this sample are about 570,000 distinct CDR3 sequences, with 11% of them counted one time only. Clones ranked in the top ten supply about 10% of the sample. These same records also appear under a second study, on T cells expressing NK-cell markers. The second study's authors report: 5'RACE template switching, by which a universal primer site and unique molecular identifiers were added, was used to make TCR beta cDNA libraries. Three sorted T-cell subsets (CD3+CD56+NKG2C+, CD3+CD56+NKG2C- and CD3+CD56-NKG2C+) from seven to nine donors had their TCR beta-chain repertoires profiled. Among the eight sequenced donors, only one was HCMV-seronegative, while the other seven were HCMV-seropositive. To restrict sorting to alphabetaTCR-expressing T cells, an anti-gammadeltaTCR antibody was added in several experiments. In five to seven donors, the dominant CD3+CD56+NKG2C+ clonotypes were among the top 10 CD8+ clonotypes and accounted for roughly 1.0-7.0% of CD8+ T cells. Those dominant clonotypes were again the most abundant among CD3+CD56-NKG2C+ cells in a handful of donors, at about 28.3-65%. Whether the expanded NKG2C-expressing T cell clones were specific for HCMV antigens remained unclear. Randomly selected healthy volunteers, three men and five women, were used as the eight sequenced donors. A commercial ELISA kit detecting HCMV-specific IgG in serum was used to determine HCMV serostatus. Ficoll density gradient centrifugation was used to isolate peripheral blood mononuclear cells from blood. For more than five donors, bulk peripheral blood T-cell repertoires were additionally sequenced from unsorted PBMC. cDNA synthesis was primed from the TCR beta constant segment, followed by two successive PCR amplification steps. The libraries were sequenced on Illumina HiSeq 2000/2500, MiSeq or NextSeq, producing 2 x 150 bp reads. MIGEC was used to demultiplex reads and group reads by UMI, and MiTCR was used to assemble and quantify clonotypes. To exclude erroneous sequences, any TCR cDNA sequence not supported by at least two reads was discarded. Downstream repertoire analysis used the tcR package, and clonotypes were matched across fractions by CDR3 nucleotide sequence plus V segment. VDJmatch was used to annotate antigen specificity against VDJdb, with one amino acid substitution allowed in CDR3.

This clonotype was sampled from a man aged 45 to 65 who received an inactivated influenza vaccine. Donor details come from another sample of the same person, matched by shared clones. The sequenced sample was PBMCs from blood, obtained on the day of vaccination.

The encoded CDR3 is CASSEWGQYEKLFF. The nucleotides are TGTGCCAGCAGTGAATGGGGACAATATGAAAAACTGTTTTTT. Recombination joined TRBV25-1 with TRBJ1-4; the D segment could be TRBD1, given 6 matching bases. Looking up the germline V gene yields CDR1 MGHDK and CDR2 SYGVNS. The CDR3 sequence holds 14 residues, the cysteine and phenylalanine included. Here the CDR3 DNA is all that survives: 42 bases in frame from base 1. V is shortened by 1 base, J by 6 bases, and the region joining them spans 9 bases.